These T cell receptor beta chains were read from a single sample in a study of technical replicates of blood from several donors. Here immunoSEQ multiplex PCR was the method, and the copy in TCRdb shows in-frame clones only, minus some. The table has 85,000 to 90,000 clones, around 92% seen once; the top ten hold approximately 0.3%. Sequenced material: T cells isolated from PBMCs. These receptors were taken from a human donor in good health. CDR3s include the opening cysteine and the closing phenylalanine or tryptophan. Fields, in order: D gene, J gene, V gene, clone size, CDR3 DNA, CDR3 protein. D genes are given only for firm matches. Not every row has a clone size; where given, it reads once, few, many or a size class.

d_gene: .
j_gene: TRBJ2-2
v_gene: TRBV19
abundance: .
CDR3nt: TGTGCCAGTAACGTGGGGCGCCGACAGGAGAACACCGGGGAGCTGTTTTTT
CDR3aa: CASNVGRRQENTGELFF

d_gene: .
j_gene: TRBJ2-3
v_gene: TRBV20-1
abundance: .
CDR3nt: TGCAGTGCCATTCGCACAGATACGCAGTATTTT
CDR3aa: CSAIRTDTQYF

d_gene: TRBD1
j_gene: TRBJ2-1
v_gene: TRBV6-1
abundance: .
CDR3nt: TGTGCCAGCAGTGAAAGGGACAGGGGGGTCAATGAGCAGTTCTTC
CDR3aa: CASSERDRGVNEQFF

d_gene: .
j_gene: TRBJ2-7
v_gene: TRBV19
abundance: .
CDR3nt: TGTGCCAGTAGTATAGCCCACAGCTTATACGAGCAGTACTTC
CDR3aa: CASSIAHSLYEQYF

d_gene: .
j_gene: TRBJ1-1
v_gene: TRBV6-5
abundance: .
CDR3nt: TGTGCCAGCAGCTTACGCGGGACGATGAACACTGAAGCTTTCTTT
CDR3aa: CASSLRGTMNTEAFF

d_gene: .
j_gene: TRBJ2-5
v_gene: TRBV11-2
abundance: .
CDR3nt: TGTGCCAGCAGCCCCGGGAGCCAAGAGACCCAGTACTTC
CDR3aa: CASSPGSQETQYF

d_gene: .
j_gene: TRBJ1-1
v_gene: TRBV5-1
abundance: few
CDR3nt: TGCGCCAGCAGCTCGCAGGGTAGAAGCACTGAAGCTTTCTTT
CDR3aa: CASSSQGRSTEAFF

d_gene: .
j_gene: TRBJ2-2
v_gene: TRBV19
abundance: .
CDR3nt: TGTGCCAGTAGGGCCAACGGGGAGCTGTTTTTT
CDR3aa: CASRANGELFF

d_gene: TRBD1
j_gene: TRBJ2-2
v_gene: TRBV10-3
abundance: .
CDR3nt: TGTGCCATCAGTGAGTCGGGACAGGGGGAGCTGTTTTTT
CDR3aa: CAISESGQGELFF

d_gene: TRBD1
j_gene: TRBJ1-1
v_gene: TRBV6-5
abundance: .
CDR3nt: TGTGCCAGCAGTTACTTGGGAGGACAGGGGGCATCTGAAGCTTTCTTT
CDR3aa: CASSYLGGQGASEAFF

d_gene: .
j_gene: TRBJ1-5
v_gene: TRBV12-1
abundance: .
CDR3nt: TGTGCCAGCCCGCCGGAATCAGGGGCCCCACTAATCCATCAGCCCCAGCATTTT
CDR3aa: CASPPESGAPLIHQPQHF

d_gene: .
j_gene: TRBJ2-7
v_gene: TRBV6-1
abundance: .
CDR3nt: TGTGCCAGCAGTGAGCGGTACGAGCAGTACTTC
CDR3aa: CASSERYEQYF

d_gene: .
j_gene: TRBJ2-7
v_gene: TRBV7-2
abundance: .
CDR3nt: TGTGCCAGCAGCCCGCGGTTCTCCTACGAGCAGTACTTC
CDR3aa: CASSPRFSYEQYF

d_gene: TRBD2
j_gene: TRBJ2-7
v_gene: TRBV7-2
abundance: .
CDR3nt: TGTGCCAGCAGCTTACGCGGGAGGGTCGTCCACGAGCAGTACTTC
CDR3aa: CASSLRGRVVHEQYF

d_gene: .
j_gene: TRBJ1-1
v_gene: TRBV10-3
abundance: .
CDR3nt: TGTGCCATCAGTCCCCCGGGAGAGACTGAAGCTTTCTTT
CDR3aa: CAISPPGETEAFF

d_gene: .
j_gene: TRBJ2-3
v_gene: TRBV19
abundance: .
CDR3nt: TGTGCCAGTAGTGAACAGGGTGCCACAGATACGCAGTATTTT
CDR3aa: CASSEQGATDTQYF

d_gene: .
j_gene: TRBJ1-1
v_gene: TRBV5-1
abundance: .
CDR3nt: TGCGCCAGCAGCTTTACGGGGTCGGCTGAAGCTTTCTTT
CDR3aa: CASSFTGSAEAFF

d_gene: TRBD2
j_gene: TRBJ2-1
v_gene: TRBV6-1
abundance: .
CDR3nt: TGTGCCAGCAGGCTGGGACTAGCCGGTTACAATGAGCAGTTCTTC
CDR3aa: CASRLGLAGYNEQFF

d_gene: TRBD2
j_gene: TRBJ2-7
v_gene: TRBV19
abundance: .
CDR3nt: TGTGCCAGTAGTATCATGGCTAGCGGGACCTACGAGCAGTACTTC
CDR3aa: CASSIMASGTYEQYF